The rows below give T cell receptor beta chains drawn from one sample of a study of blood T cell repertoires in COVID-19. Produced via immunoSEQ multiplex PCR; TCRdb's table is partial and in-frame only. Found here are about 480,000 clones, roughly nine tenths of them singletons; the top ten hold roughly 8%. Sequencing was carried out using peripheral blood. These receptors all come from a woman aged 45 to 65 with COVID-19, enrolled during active disease. CDR3s include the opening cysteine and the closing phenylalanine or tryptophan. A D gene is named only where the DNA matches it firmly. The size entry is marked missing in some rows and otherwise reads once, few, many or a size class.

TRBD1	TRBV18	-	TRBJ2-1	TGTGCCAGCTCACGGGGACAGGGGGATGTCGATGAGCAGTTCTTC	CASSRGQGDVDEQFF
-	TRBV6-1	-	TRBJ1-5	TGTGCCAGCAGTGAAGGGGCCCTCCAAAATCAGCCCCAGCATTTT	CASSEGALQNQPQHF
TRBD1	TRBV6-2/TRBV6-3	-	TRBJ1-5	TGTGCCAGCAGTTGGACAGGGGTTCAGCCCCAGCATTTT	CASSWTGVQPQHF
TRBD1	TRBV12-3/TRBV12-4	-	TRBJ2-1	TGTGCCAGCATCCTGGACAGGGCCGGGGAGCAGTTCTTC	CASILDRAGEQFF
-	TRBV10-1	-	TRBJ2-5	TGCGCCAGCAGTGAGTCACAGGCTGGGACCCAGTACTTC	CASSESQAGTQYF
TRBD2	TRBV5-1	-	TRBJ2-5	TGCGCCAGCAGCTTGGTGCCGGGGGGACTCCAAGAGACCCAGTACTTC	CASSLVPGGLQETQYF
-	TRBV19	-	TRBJ1-4	TGTGCCAGTAGTATTAGTGTGGTTAATGAAAAACTGTTTTTT	CASSISVVNEKLFF
-	TRBV30	-	TRBJ1-1	TGTGCCTGGAGTGTAAAGGGAGACACTGAAGCTTTCTTT	CAWSVKGDTEAFF
TRBD1	TRBV6-4	-	TRBJ1-4	TGTGCCAGGAAGGACAGGGGGCGTTCCCCCCCCACTAAACTGTTTTTT	CARKDRGRSPPTKLFF
-	TRBV5-1	-	TRBJ1-1	TGCGCCAGCTATCCCGGTTCTGCGAACACTGAAGCTTTCTTT	CASYPGSANTEAFF
-	TRBV3-1/TRBV3-2	once	TRBJ1-5	TGTGCCAGCAGCCAAGGCAGGGGCAATCAGCCCCAGCATTTT	CASSQGRGNQPQHF
TRBD2	TRBV4-1	-	TRBJ2-1	TGCGCCAGCAGCCAAGGGTCACTAGCGGGGGGGCACAATGAGCAGTTCTTC	CASSQGSLAGGHNEQFF
TRBD1	TRBV2	-	TRBJ1-2	TGTGCCAGCAGAGCCGACAGGGGGCCTAACTATGGCTACACCTTC	CASRADRGPNYGYTF
TRBD2	TRBV5-4	once	TRBJ2-5	TGTGCCAGCAGCTCGGGAGGGGAGTACCAAGAGACCCAGTACTTC	CASSSGGEYQETQYF
-	TRBV28	few	TRBJ1-5	TGTGCCAGCAGTTTCAGGGTGGGCAATCAGCCCCAGCATTTT	CASSFRVGNQPQHF
TRBD1	TRBV2	few	TRBJ2-3	TGTGCCAGCAGTGAGCCGGACAGGACTACGCAGTATTTT	CASSEPDRTTQYF
TRBD1	TRBV5-6	-	TRBJ1-2	TGTGCCAGCAAAGGGGGCGGTAACTATGGCTACACCTTC	CASKGGGNYGYTF
-	TRBV11-1	-	TRBJ2-1	TGTGCCAGCAGCCCCTGGGGCAGGAATAACAATGAGCAGTTCTTC	CASSPWGRNNNEQFF
TRBD1	TRBV28	-	TRBJ2-4	TGTGCCAGCAGTATCCCGGGACAGGGGACCAAAAACATTCAGTACTTC	CASSIPGQGTKNIQYF
-	TRBV10-1	-	TRBJ1-1	TGCGCCAGCAGTCAAGCTTTTCAGGGGACTGAAGCTTTCTTT	CASSQAFQGTEAFF
-	TRBV24-1	-	TRBJ1-1	TGTGCCACCAGGCGGGAGGTGGACACTGAAGCTTTCTTT	CATRREVDTEAFF
-	TRBV6-5	-	TRBJ1-6	TGTGCCAGCAGTTACTTACAGGGTAATTCACCCCTCCACTTT	CASSYLQGNSPLHF
-	TRBV6-4	-	TRBJ1-1	TGTGCCAGCAGCCGGGACACCTTGAACACTGAAGCTTTCTTT	CASSRDTLNTEAFF
-	TRBV6-2/TRBV6-3	-	TRBJ2-7	TGTGCCAGCAGTTACTCCACCTACGAGCAGTACTTC	CASSYSTYEQYF
TRBD2	TRBV5-4	-	TRBJ2-1	TGTGCCAGCAGACTAGCGGGGGGACATCCTTACAATGAGCAGTTCTTC	CASRLAGGHPYNEQFF
-	TRBV30	-	TRBJ2-2	TGTGCCTGGAGTGGAATTATCCAAGGGAGCACCGGGGAGCTGTTTTTT	CAWSGIIQGSTGELFF
TRBD2	TRBV11-2	-	TRBJ2-5	TGTGCCAGCAGCTTAGACGGGGGGCAAGAGACCCAGTACTTC	CASSLDGGQETQYF
-	TRBV19	-	TRBJ2-2	TGTGCCAGTAGTATAGGAACTGTCCCGAACACCGGGGAGCTGTTTTTT	CASSIGTVPNTGELFF
-	TRBV27	-	TRBJ2-6	TGTGCCAGCACGAGATCCTTCTCTGGGGCCAACGTCCTGACTTTC	CASTRSFSGANVLTF
-	TRBV6-5	-	TRBJ1-2	TGTGCCAGCAGTTACCGGGGGGATGGCTACACCTTC	CASSYRGDGYTF
-	TRBV19	few	TRBJ1-5	TGTGCCAGTAGTAGACAGAATCAGCCCCAGCATTTT	CASSRQNQPQHF
TRBD1	TRBV20-1	-	TRBJ2-7	TGCAGTGCTAGTCGTTTAGGGACAGGGGGGTCCTACGAGCAGTACTTC	CSASRLGTGGSYEQYF
-	TRBV10-1	-	TRBJ1-6	TGCGCCAGCAGTGAGGGGGGCTTCAATTCACCCCTCCACTTT	CASSEGGFNSPLHF
-	TRBV10-3	-	TRBJ1-4	TGTGCCATCAGTGAGTCCGGGCGGGCCGGGAAACTGTTTTTT	CAISESGRAGKLFF
-	TRBV4-2	-	TRBJ1-4	TGTGCCAGCAGCCCAGGAGACAGTTATGAAAAACTGTTTTTT	CASSPGDSYEKLFF
-	TRBV5-5	-	TRBJ2-2	TGTGCCAGCAGCTTGTTTGGAGGGAACACCGGGGAGCTGTTTTTT	CASSLFGGNTGELFF
-	TRBV9	-	TRBJ1-1	TGTGCCAGCAGCGGTAGGGGCACTGAAGCTTTCTTT	CASSGRGTEAFF
-	TRBV5-4	-	TRBJ2-1	TGTGCCAGCTCCAACTTAAATGAGCAGTTCTTC	CASSNLNEQFF
-	TRBV29-1	-	TRBJ1-1	TGCAGCGTTGAAGAGACAGAGGCTAGGAAGGCTTTCTTT	CSVEETEARKAFF
TRBD1	TRBV10-3	-	TRBJ2-7	TGTGCCATCACAGGGGGACGGGGCCGCTCCTACGAGCAGTACTTC	CAITGGRGRSYEQYF
-	TRBV3-1/TRBV3-2	once	TRBJ1-2	TGTGCCAGCAGCCAAGCGACAGGCGGCTACACCTTC	CASSQATGGYTF
TRBD1	TRBV7-2	-	TRBJ1-2	TGTGCCAGCAGCTCTATCACGTGGGGACAGTCTTCCACCTTC	CASSSITWGQSSTF
-	TRBV2	-	TRBJ1-5	TGTGCCAGCAGCCCAAAACATAGCAATCAGCCCCAGCATTTT	CASSPKHSNQPQHF
-	TRBV28	-	TRBJ1-1	TGTGCCAGCAGTTCGGGCCCCTCCGAGGGAGCTTTCTTT	CASSSGPSEGAFF
TRBD2	TRBV2	-	TRBJ2-1	TGTGCCAGCAGTGAAACTAGCGGGGGGGCTGTTGAGCAGTTCTTC	CASSETSGGAVEQFF
TRBD1	TRBV5-1	-	TRBJ1-1	TGCGCCAGCAGCCGACAGGGAAGTGGAGTGGAAGCTTTCTTT	CASSRQGSGVEAFF
-	TRBV4-1	-	TRBJ2-7	TGCGCCAGCAGCCAACCGGGGCTAGCGAGGGAGCAGTACTTC	CASSQPGLAREQYF
-	TRBV2	-	TRBJ1-6	TGTGCCAGCAGTGAGGCACAGGGAGATTCACCCCTCCACTTT	CASSEAQGDSPLHF
TRBD1	TRBV5-6	-	TRBJ1-1	TGTGCCAGCAGCTCCGGGACAGGGGGCCATGAAGCTTTCTTT	CASSSGTGGHEAFF
-	TRBV14	-	TRBJ2-1	TGTGCCAGCAGCCGCTTACAGAATTCCTACAATGAGCAGTTCTTC	CASSRLQNSYNEQFF
-	TRBV5-4	-	TRBJ1-4	TGTGCCAGCAGCTTGACCGGGGACAAGGGGGAAAAACTGTTTTTT	CASSLTGDKGEKLFF
-	TRBV6-4	few	TRBJ1-6	TGTGCCAGCAGTGACGCTACGGGGACACCCCTCCACTTT	CASSDATGTPLHF
TRBD1	TRBV7-9	-	TRBJ1-1	TGTGCCAGCAGCCAGGGGGCTGACACTGAAGCTTTCTTT	CASSQGADTEAFF
-	TRBV5-1	-	TRBJ1-2	TGCGCCAGCTCCACCGAGGGGGAGCCTCGCTATGGCTACACCTTC	CASSTEGEPRYGYTF
-	TRBV2	-	TRBJ1-5	TGTGCCAGCAGCGGGGTAGGGGGGGTTCAGCCCCAGCATTTT	CASSGVGGVQPQHF
-	TRBV30	-	TRBJ1-5	TGTGCCTGGAATGACAGGAGCAATCAGCCCCAGCATTTT	CAWNDRSNQPQHF
-	TRBV25-1	-	TRBJ1-5	TGTGCCAGCAGTGAAGACCGGGGATCGACCCAGCATTTT	CASSEDRGSTQHF
TRBD1	TRBV28	-	TRBJ1-2	TGTGCCAGCAGTTTGTCAGCCGAGGGGGCCTACACCTTC	CASSLSAEGAYTF